This T cell receptor (beta chain) was captured by sequencing in a study of cytomegalovirus exposure and HLA in healthy donors. Worth noting for this clone: The antigen is not known.

The CDR3 has 19 residues. With V trimmed by 0 bases and J by 6 bases, 18 bases remained unmatched. Germline CDR1 and CDR2: GTSNPN and SVGIG (reference sequence). Findings of the study overall: Donors were assumed by presence/absence analyses to have roughly uniform sequencing depth. For most subjects, TCR beta sequences were reported to predict HLA-A and HLA-B alleles with accuracy.

The PCR ran on 60 Vbeta and 13 Jbeta primers. Profiled with immunoSEQ multiplex PCR; TCRdb holds only in-frame clones, not every one. The specimen's table records 200,000 to 250,000 clones. The chain employs TRBV30 and TRBJ2-3; 10 bases align to TRBD1. This TCR derives from a girl aged 2 to 9 in good health and CMV-seropositive. Sequencing input: PBMCs. For the CDR3, the DNA is TGTGCCTGGAGTGTACGATGGGGACAGGGGTCCCGGGGTCGGGATACGCAGTATTTT. As protein: CAWSVRWGQGSRGRDTQYF. The full variable domain, with the rest looked up from reference TRBV30 and TRBJ2-3, is SQTIHQWPATLVQPVGSPLSLECTVEGTSNPNLYWYRQAAGRGLQLLFYSVGIGQISSEVPQNLSASRPQDRQFILSSKKLLLSDSGFYLCAWSVRWGQGSRGRDTQYFGPGTRLTVL.